The present T cell receptor beta chain was sequenced within a study of T-cell memory formation after mild COVID-19. This clonotype was picked up one time. 5'RACE primed at constant segments yielded TCR alpha and TCR beta cDNA libraries bearing sample barcodes and UMIs. TCRdb fed the 5' RACE reads into MiXCR, producing one record per CDR3 protein. The sample has about 350,000 distinct CDR3 sequences; around 27% are singletons. This TCR derives from an adult woman who had mild COVID-19 (a few samples of this study predate the infection). Cell type and time point are not known. The sequencing sample was made of PBMCs or a T cell subset sorted from them (not recorded which).

The CDR3 bases are TGTGCCAGCAGCTTAGGGGAGCCCGCGGGGGCCGGGGAGCTGTTTTTT. Protein product: CASSLGEPAGAGELFF. The V gene is TRBV7-6, the J gene TRBJ2-2; 7 bases agree with TRBD2. The CDR3 is 16 residues long. Germline V gives CDR1 SGHVS, CDR2 FNYEAQ. Trimming took 1 base from V and 6 from J; bases not matched to a gene: 8.